This T cell receptor (beta chain) was documented in a study of blood T cells in healthy people across ages. This CDR3 is 15 amino acids long. Per the germline V gene, CDR1 is LNHDA and CDR2 is SQIVND (reference sequence). It was approximately 9 milliliters of peripheral blood that were drawn from each donor. This clonotype was detected only a few times. A read error is possible here, since a much larger clone lies one base away. Together with a sample-barcoded 5' primer, a J-beta primer mix was included in a second PCR lasting roughly 6 to 12 cycles. Each CDR3 protein is one row after TCRdb ran MiXCR on the 5' RACE reads. The table includes about 1.7 million distinct CDR3 sequences, 28% detected once.

The gene calls are TRBV19 and TRBJ1-5; possibly TRBD1 for D (5 bases). Sequenced sample: blood. This TCR was sampled from a woman younger than 45 in good health. CDR3 DNA sequence: TGTGCCAGTAGTATAAACAGGTATAGCAATCTGCCCCAGCATTTT. It translates to CASSINRYSNLPQHF.